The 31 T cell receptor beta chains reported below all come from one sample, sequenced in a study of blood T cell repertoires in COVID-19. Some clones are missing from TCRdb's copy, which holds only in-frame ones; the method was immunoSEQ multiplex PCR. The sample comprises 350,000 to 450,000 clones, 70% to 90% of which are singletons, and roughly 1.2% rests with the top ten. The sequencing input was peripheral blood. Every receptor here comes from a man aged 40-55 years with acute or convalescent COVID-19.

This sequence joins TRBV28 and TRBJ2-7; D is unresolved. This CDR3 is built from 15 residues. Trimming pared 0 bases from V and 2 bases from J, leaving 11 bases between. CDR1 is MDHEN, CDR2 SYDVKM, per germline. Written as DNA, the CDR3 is TGTGCCAGCAGTTTATGGGGCCAGAAGGCCTACGAGCAGTACTTC. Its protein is CASSLWGQKAYEQYF.

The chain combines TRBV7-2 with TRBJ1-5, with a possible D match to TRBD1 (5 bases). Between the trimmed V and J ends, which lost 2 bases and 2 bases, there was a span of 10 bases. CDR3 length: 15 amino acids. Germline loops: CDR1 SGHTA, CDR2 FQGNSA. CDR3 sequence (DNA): TGTGCCAGCAGCTTATCCAGGGATGGCAATCAGCCCCAGCATTTT. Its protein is CASSLSRDGNQPQHF.

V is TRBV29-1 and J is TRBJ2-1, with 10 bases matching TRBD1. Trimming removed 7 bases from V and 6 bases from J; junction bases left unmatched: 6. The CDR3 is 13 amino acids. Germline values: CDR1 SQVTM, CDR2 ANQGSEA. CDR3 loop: CSAGTGESNEQFF. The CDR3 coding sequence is TGCAGCGCCGGGACAGGGGAAAGCAATGAGCAGTTCTTC.

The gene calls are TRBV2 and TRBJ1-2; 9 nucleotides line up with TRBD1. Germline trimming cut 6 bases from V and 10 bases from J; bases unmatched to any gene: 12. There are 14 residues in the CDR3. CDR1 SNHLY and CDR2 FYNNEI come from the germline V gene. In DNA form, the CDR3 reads TGTGCCAGCAGAACCGGGACAGGGCAGGGTGACTACACCTTC. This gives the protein CASRTGTGQGDYTF.

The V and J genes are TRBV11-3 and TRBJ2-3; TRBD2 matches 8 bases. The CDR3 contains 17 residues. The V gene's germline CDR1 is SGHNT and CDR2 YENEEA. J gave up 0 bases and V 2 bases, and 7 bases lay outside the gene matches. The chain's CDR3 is CASSLSGGAASTDTQYF. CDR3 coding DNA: TGTGCCAGCAGCTTATCGGGGGGGGCGGCTAGCACAGATACGCAGTATTTT.

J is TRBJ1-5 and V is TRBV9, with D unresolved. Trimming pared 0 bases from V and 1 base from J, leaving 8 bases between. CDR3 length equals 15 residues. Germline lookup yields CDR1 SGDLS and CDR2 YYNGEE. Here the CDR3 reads CASSVERASNQPQHF. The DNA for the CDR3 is TGTGCCAGCAGCGTAGAGAGGGCGAGCAATCAGCCCCAGCATTTT. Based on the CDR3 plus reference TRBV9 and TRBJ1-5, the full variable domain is DSGVTQTPKHLITATGQRVTLRCSPRSGDLSVYWYQQSLDQGLQFLIQYYNGEERAKGNILERFSAQQFPDLHSELNLSSLELGDSALYFCASSVERASNQPQHFGDGTRLSIL.

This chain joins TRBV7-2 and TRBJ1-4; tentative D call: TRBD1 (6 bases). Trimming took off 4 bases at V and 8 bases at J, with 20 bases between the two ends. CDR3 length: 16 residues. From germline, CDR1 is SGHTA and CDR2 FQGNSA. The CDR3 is CASSSAAGGAGEKLFF. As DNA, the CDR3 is TGTGCCAGCAGCTCCGCGGCGGGGGGCGCGGGGGAAAAACTGTTTTTT.

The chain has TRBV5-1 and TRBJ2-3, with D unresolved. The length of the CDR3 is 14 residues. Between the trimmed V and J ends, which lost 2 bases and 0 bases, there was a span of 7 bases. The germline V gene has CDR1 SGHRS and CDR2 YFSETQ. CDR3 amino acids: CASSFLSSTDTQYF. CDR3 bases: TGCGCCAGCAGCTTCTTGTCGAGCACAGATACGCAGTATTTT.

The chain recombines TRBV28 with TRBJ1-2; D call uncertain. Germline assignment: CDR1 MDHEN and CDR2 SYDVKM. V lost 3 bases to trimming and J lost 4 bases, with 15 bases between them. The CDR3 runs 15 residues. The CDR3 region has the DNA TGTGCCAGCAGTTTCCTCAACTGGCAGGCCTATGGCTACACCTTC. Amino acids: CASSFLNWQAYGYTF.

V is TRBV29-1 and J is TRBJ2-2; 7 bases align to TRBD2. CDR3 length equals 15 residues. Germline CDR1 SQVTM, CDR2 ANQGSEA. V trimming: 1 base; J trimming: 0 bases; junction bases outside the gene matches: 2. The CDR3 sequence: CSVEASGANTGELFF. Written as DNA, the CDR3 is TGCAGCGTTGAAGCCAGCGGGGCGAACACCGGGGAGCTGTTTTTT.

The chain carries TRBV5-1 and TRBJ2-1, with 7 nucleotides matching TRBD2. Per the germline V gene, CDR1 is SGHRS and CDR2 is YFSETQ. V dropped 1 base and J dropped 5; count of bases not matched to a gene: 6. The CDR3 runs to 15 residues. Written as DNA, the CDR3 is TGCGCCAGCAGCTTGCGGCCTAGCGGCCACAATGAGCAGTTCTTC. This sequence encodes CASSLRPSGHNEQFF.

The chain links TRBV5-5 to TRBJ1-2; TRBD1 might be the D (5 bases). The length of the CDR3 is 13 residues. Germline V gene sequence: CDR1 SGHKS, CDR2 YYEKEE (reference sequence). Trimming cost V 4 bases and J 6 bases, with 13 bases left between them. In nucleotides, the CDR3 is TGTGCCAGCAGCCCCGGGGGATTTGATGGCTACACCTTC. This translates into CASSPGGFDGYTF. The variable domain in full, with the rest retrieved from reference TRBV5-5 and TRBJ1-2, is DAGVTQSPTHLIKTRGQQVTLRCSPISGHKSVSWYQQVLGQGPQFIFQYYEKEERGRGNFPDRFSARQFPNYSSELNVNALLLGDSALYLCASSPGGFDGYTFGSGTRLTVV.

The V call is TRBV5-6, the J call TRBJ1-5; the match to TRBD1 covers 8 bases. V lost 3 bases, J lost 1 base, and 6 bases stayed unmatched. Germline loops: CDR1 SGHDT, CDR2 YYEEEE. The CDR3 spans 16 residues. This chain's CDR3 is CASSSLQGASNQPQHF. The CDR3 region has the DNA TGTGCCAGCAGCTCGCTTCAGGGGGCAAGCAATCAGCCCCAGCATTTT.

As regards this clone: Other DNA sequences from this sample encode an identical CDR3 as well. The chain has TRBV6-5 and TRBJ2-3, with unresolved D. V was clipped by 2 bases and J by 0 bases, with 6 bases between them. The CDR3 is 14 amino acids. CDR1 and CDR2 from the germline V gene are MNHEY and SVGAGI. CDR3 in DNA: TGTGCCAGCAGTTACGGCGGTAGCACAGATACGCAGTATTTT. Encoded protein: CASSYGGSTDTQYF.

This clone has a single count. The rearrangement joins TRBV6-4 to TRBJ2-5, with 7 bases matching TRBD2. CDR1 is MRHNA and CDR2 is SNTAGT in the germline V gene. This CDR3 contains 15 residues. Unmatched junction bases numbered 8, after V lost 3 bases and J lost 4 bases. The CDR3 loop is CASSEVAGGGETQYF. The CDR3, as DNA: TGTGCCAGCAGTGAAGTAGCAGGCGGGGGAGAGACCCAGTACTTC.

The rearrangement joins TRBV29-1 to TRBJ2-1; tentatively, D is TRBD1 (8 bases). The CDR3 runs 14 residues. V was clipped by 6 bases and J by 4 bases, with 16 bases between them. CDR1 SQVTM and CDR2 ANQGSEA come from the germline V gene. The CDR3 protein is CSVGGGQEYNEQFF. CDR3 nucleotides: TGCAGCGTGGGGGGGGGACAGGAGTACAATGAGCAGTTCTTC.

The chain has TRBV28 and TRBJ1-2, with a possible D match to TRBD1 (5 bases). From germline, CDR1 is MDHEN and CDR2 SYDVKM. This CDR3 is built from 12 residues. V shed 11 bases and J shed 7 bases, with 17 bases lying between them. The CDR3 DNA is TGTGCCGGAAATACAGGATACAGTGGCTACACCTTC. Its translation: CAGNTGYSGYTF.

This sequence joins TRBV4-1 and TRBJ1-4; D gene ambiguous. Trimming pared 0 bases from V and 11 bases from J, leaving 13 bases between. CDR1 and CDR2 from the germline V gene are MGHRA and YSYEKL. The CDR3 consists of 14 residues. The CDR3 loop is CASSQENGARKLFF. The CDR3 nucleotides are TGCGCCAGCAGCCAAGAAAACGGTGCTCGGAAACTGTTTTTT.

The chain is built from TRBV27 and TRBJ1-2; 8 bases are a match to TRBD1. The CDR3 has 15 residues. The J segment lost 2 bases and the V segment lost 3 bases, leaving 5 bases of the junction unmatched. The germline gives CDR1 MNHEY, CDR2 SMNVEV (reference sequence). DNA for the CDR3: TGTGCCAGCAGTTTGGCAGGGGGCGAAAACTATGGCTACACCTTC. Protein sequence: CASSLAGGENYGYTF.

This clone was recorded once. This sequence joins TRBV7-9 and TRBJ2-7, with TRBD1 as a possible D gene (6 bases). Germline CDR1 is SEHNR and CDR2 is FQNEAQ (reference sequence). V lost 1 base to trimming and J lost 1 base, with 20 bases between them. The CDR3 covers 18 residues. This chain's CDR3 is CASSLGAPYRVRSYEQYF. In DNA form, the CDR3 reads TGTGCCAGCAGCTTAGGGGCCCCATACAGGGTACGGTCCTACGAGCAGTACTTC.

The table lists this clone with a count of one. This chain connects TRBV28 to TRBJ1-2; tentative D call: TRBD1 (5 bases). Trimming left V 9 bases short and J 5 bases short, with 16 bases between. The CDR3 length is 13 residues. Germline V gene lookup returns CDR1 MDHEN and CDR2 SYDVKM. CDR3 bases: TGTGCCAGTAAGACAGTCCCTGCATATGGCTACACCTTC. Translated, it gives CASKTVPAYGYTF.

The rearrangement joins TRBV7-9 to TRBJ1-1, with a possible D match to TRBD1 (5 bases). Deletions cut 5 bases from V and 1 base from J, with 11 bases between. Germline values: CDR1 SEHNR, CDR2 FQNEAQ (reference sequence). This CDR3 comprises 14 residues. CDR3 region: CASSPDTSNTEAFF. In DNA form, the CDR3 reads TGTGCCAGCAGCCCGGACACCTCGAACACTGAAGCTTTCTTT.

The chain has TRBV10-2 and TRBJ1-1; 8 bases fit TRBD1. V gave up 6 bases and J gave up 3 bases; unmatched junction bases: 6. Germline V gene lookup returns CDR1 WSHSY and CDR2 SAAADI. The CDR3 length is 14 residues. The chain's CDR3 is CASRQGQGHTEAFF. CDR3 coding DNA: TGCGCCAGCAGACAAGGACAGGGACACACTGAAGCTTTCTTT.

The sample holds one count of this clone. CDR3 sequence (DNA): TGTGCCAGCAGTGAATACCCAGGGTTAGACTATGGCTACACCTTC. This gives the protein CASSEYPGLDYGYTF. The gene calls are TRBV2 and TRBJ1-2; weak D call: TRBD1 (5 bases). Germline V gene lookup returns CDR1 SNHLY and CDR2 FYNNEI. This CDR3 is built from 15 residues. V dropped 2 bases and J dropped 3 bases, with 13 bases sitting between them.

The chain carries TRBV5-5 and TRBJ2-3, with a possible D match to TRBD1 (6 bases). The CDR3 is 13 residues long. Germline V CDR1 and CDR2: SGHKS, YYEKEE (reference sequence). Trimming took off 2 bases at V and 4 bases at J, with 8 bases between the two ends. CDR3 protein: CASSFEGADTQYF. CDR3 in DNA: TGTGCCAGCAGCTTTGAGGGGGCAGATACGCAGTATTTT.

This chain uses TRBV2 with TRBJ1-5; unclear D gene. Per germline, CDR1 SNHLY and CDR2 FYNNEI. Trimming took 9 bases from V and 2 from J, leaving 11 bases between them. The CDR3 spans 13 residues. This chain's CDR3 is CASGASGNQPQHF. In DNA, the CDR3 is TGTGCCAGTGGCGCTAGTGGCAATCAGCCCCAGCATTTT.

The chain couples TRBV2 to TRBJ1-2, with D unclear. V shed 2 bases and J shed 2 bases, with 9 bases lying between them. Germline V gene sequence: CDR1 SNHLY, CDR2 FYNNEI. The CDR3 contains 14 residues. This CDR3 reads CASSESRENYGYTF. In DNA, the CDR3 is TGTGCCAGCAGTGAATCGCGCGAAAACTATGGCTACACCTTC. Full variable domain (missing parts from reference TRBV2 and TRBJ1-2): EPEVTQTPSHQVTQMGQEVILRCVPISNHLYFYWYRQILGQKVEFLVSFYNNEISEKSEIFDDQFSVERPDGSNFTLKIRSTKLEDSAMYFCASSESRENYGYTFGSGTRLTVV.

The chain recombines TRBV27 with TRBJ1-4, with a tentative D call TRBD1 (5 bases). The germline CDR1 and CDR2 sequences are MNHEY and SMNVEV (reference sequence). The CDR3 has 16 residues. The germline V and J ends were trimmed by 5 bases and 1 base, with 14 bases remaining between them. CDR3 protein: CASSPLGALTNEKLFF. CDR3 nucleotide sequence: TGTGCCAGCAGTCCCCTAGGGGCGCTAACTAATGAAAAACTGTTTTTT.

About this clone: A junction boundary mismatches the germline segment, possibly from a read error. CDR3 coding DNA: TGTGCTAGCAGCTTAGGCCCCTCGGGGTACGATGAGCAGTTCTTC. Amino acids: CASSLGPSGYDEQFF. The chain recombines TRBV7-7 with TRBJ2-1; TRBD2 is a possible D gene (5 bases). This CDR3 is built from 15 residues. From germline, CDR1 is SSHAT and CDR2 FNYEAQ (reference sequence).

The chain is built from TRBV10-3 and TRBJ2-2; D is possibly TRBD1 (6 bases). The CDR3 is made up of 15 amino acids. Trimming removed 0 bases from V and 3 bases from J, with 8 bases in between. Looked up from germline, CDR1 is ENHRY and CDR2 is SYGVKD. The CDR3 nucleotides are TGTGCCATCAGTGAGTCCGGACAGTACACCGGGGAGCTGTTTTTT. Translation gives CAISESGQYTGELFF.

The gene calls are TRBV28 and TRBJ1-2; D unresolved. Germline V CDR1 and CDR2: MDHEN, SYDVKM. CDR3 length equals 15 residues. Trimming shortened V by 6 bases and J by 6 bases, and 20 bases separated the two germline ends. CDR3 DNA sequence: TGTGCCAGCAGCCCCCAAAATGGGAGGGAGGATGGCTACACCTTC. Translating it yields CASSPQNGREDGYTF.